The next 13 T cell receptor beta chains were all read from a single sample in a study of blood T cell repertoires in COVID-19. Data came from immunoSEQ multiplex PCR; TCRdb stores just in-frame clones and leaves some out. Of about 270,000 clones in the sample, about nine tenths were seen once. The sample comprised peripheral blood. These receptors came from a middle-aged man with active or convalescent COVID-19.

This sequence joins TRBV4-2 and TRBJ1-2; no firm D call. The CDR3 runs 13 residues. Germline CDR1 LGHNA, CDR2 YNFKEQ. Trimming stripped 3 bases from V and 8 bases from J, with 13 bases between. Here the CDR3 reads CASSHAPFQGYTF. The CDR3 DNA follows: TGTGCCAGCAGCCACGCGCCTTTCCAAGGCTACACCTTC.

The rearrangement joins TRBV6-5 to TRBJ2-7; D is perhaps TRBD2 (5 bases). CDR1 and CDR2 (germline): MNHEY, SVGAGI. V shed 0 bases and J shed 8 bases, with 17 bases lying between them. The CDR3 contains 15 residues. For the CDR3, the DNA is TGTGCCAGCAGTTACTCCCCGGAACTAGAGACTCAGCAGTACTTC. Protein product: CASSYSPELETQQYF.

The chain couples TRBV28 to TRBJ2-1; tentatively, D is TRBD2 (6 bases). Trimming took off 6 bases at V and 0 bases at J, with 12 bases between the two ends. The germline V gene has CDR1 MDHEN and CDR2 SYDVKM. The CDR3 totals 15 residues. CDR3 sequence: CASRRTGVSYNEQFF. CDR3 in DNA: TGTGCCAGCAGACGAACGGGGGTCTCCTACAATGAGCAGTTCTTC.

The CDR3 coding sequence is TGCGCCAGCAGCTTGGGCCTACAGACCTATGGCTACACCTTC. This gives the protein CASSLGLQTYGYTF. The chain is built from TRBV5-1 and TRBJ1-2, with no clear D. The CDR3 covers 14 residues. Germline values: CDR1 SGHRS, CDR2 YFSETQ. Between the trimmed V and J ends, which lost 0 bases and 4 bases, there was a span of 10 bases. The full variable domain, in which reference TRBV5-1 and TRBJ1-2 provide the parts outside the CDR3, is KAGVTQTPRYLIKTRGQQVTLSCSPISGHRSVSWYQQTPGQGLQFLFEYFSETQRNKGNFPGRFSGRQFSNSRSEMNVSTLELGDSALYLCASSLGLQTYGYTFGSGTRLTVV.

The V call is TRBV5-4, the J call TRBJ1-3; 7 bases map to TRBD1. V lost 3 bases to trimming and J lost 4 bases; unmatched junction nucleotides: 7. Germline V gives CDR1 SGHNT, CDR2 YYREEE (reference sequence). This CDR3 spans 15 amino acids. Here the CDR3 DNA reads TGTGCCAGCAGCTCCTCGGGGACAGTAGGAAACACCATATATTTT. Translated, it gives CASSSSGTVGNTIYF.

The CDR3 spells CSVLRDRGRYGYTF. The CDR3 bases are TGCAGCGTTTTGAGGGACAGGGGTCGTTATGGCTACACCTTC. This rearrangement joins TRBV29-1 to TRBJ1-2; TRBD1 matches at 10 bases. Germline V gene sequence: CDR1 SQVTM, CDR2 ANQGSEA. The CDR3 consists of 14 residues. V shed 5 bases and J 5 bases; nucleotides not matched to a gene: 8.

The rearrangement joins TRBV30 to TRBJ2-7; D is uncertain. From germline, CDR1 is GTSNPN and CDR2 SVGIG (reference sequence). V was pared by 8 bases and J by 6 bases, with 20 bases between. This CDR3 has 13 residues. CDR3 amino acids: CAGTSHPTGEQYF. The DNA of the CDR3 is TGTGCCGGCACGAGTCATCCGACGGGCGAGCAGTACTTC.

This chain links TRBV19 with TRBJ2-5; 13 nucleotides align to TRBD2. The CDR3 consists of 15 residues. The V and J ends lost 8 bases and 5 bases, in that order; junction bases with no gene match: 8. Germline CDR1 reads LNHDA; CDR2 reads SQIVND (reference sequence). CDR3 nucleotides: TGTGCCAGTTCCGACGGGACTAGCGGGAAGGAGACCCAGTACTTC. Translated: CASSDGTSGKETQYF.

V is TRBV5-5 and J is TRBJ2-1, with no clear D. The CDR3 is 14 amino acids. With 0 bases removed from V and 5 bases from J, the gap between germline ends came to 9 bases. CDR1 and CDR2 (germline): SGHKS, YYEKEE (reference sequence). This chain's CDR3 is CASSLDSSNNEQFF. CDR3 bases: TGTGCCAGCAGCTTGGATAGCAGCAACAATGAGCAGTTCTTC.

CDR3 protein: CASRRTGGSGNTIYF. The DNA for the CDR3 is TGTGCCAGCAGAAGAACAGGGGGCTCTGGAAACACCATATATTTT. The gene calls are TRBV27 and TRBJ1-3; 8 nucleotides line up with TRBD1. J gave up 0 bases and V 6 bases, and 4 bases lay outside the gene matches. This CDR3 comprises 15 residues. Germline loops: CDR1 MNHEY, CDR2 SMNVEV (reference sequence).

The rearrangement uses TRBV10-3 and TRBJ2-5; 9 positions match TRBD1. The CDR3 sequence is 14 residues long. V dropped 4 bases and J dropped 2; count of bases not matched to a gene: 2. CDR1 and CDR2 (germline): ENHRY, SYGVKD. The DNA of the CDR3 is TGTGCCATCAGTGCCGGGACAGGGCAAGAGACCCAGTACTTC. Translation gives CAISAGTGQETQYF.

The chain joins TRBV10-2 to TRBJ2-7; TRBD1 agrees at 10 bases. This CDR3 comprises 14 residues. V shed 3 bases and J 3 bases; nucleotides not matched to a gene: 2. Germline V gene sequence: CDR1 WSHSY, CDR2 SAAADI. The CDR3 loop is CASSDRTGGYEQYF. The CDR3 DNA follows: TGCGCCAGCAGTGACCGGACAGGGGGCTACGAGCAGTACTTC.

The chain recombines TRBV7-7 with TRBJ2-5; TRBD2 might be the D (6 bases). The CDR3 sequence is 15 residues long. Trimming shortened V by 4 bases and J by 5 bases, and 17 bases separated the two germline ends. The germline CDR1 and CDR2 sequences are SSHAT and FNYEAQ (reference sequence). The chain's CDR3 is CASSYGGTSEETQYF. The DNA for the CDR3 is TGTGCCAGCAGCTACGGAGGGACTTCGGAGGAGACCCAGTACTTC.